A selection of T cell receptor beta chains follows, all from one sample in a study of blood T cells in healthy people across ages. From the 5' RACE reads, TCRdb called clonotypes with MiXCR, one entry per CDR3 protein. The repertoire consists of 1.5 million to 2 million distinct CDR3 sequences, with 28% occurring once and the leading ten covering 7.7%. Sequencing was performed on blood. These receptors were taken from a woman aged 25 to 39 in good health. CDR3s include the opening cysteine and the closing phenylalanine or tryptophan. The D gene is left open where the match is weak. The size entry is marked missing in some rows and otherwise reads once, few, many or a size class.

CDR3 length | J gene | V gene | clone size | D gene | CDR3 DNA | CDR3 protein
14 | TRBJ2-7 | TRBV27 | - | - | TGTGCCAGCAGGTCCGATGGGGGTAGCTACGAGCAGTACTTC | CASRSDGGSYEQYF
14 | TRBJ2-5 | TRBV20-1 | few | TRBD2 | TGCAGTGCTAGGGGACTAGCAGGGAGAGAGACCCGGTACTTC | CSARGLAGRETRYF
16 | TRBJ2-1 | TRBV6-1 | - | TRBD2 | TGTGCCAGCACTGGAGGCGCGGGGGTTACTTACAATGACCAGTTCTTC | CASTGGAGVTYNDQFF
12 | TRBJ2-1 | TRBV7-4 | many | - | TGTGCCAGCCCACCCGCCCTTAGGGAGCAGTTCTTC | CASPPALREQFF
15 | TRBJ2-7 | TRBV2 | - | TRBD1 | TGTGCCAGCAGTGAGCCGACAGGGAGTACCTACGAGCAGTACTTC | CASSEPTGSTYEQYF
14 | TRBJ2-3 | TRBV10-3 | - | TRBD2 | TGTGCCATCAGTGCCGGGGGGGTCACAGATACGCAGTATTTT | CAISAGGVTDTQYF
14 | TRBJ2-5 | TRBV4-3 | - | - | TGCGCCAGCAGCCAGGACCGGGGTCATCAGACCCAGTACTTC | CASSQDRGHQTQYF
13 | TRBJ2-7 | TRBV7-2 | many | TRBD2 | TGTGCCAGCAGCGCAGGAGCGGGGGGCGAGCAGTACTTC | CASSAGAGGEQYF
15 | TRBJ2-7 | TRBV28 | few | - | TGTGCCAGCAGCAAATCCCCCATCGGCTCCTACGAGCAGTACTTC | CASSKSPIGSYEQYF
15 | TRBJ2-7 | TRBV13 | once | - | TGTGCCAGCAGCCTCATTGGAGGGGCCTCCTACGAGCAGTACTTC | CASSLIGGASYEQYF
14 | TRBJ1-2 | TRBV28 | few | - | TGTGCCAGCAGTTTAACAGGGTCGGACTATGGCTACACCTTC | CASSLTGSDYGYTF
14 | TRBJ2-1 | TRBV7-2 | - | - | TGTGCCAGCAGCTCCGGACAGGCGGGGGAGACCCAGTTCTTC | CASSSGQAGETQFF
17 | TRBJ2-6 | TRBV2 | many | TRBD1 | TGTGCCAGCAGTAGGACAGGGCCTAACTCTGGGGCCAACGTCCTGACTTTC | CASSRTGPNSGANVLTF
14 | TRBJ2-1 | TRBV2 | - | - | TGTGCCAGCAGTCGGGAGGGGGCTCGTAATGAGCAGTTCTTC | CASSREGARNEQFF
17 | TRBJ2-5 | TRBV3-1 | - | - | TGTGCCAGCAGCCATACCGCAACTAAGTTTAGCTCCAGGGACCAGTACTTC | CASSHTATKFSSRDQYF
15 | TRBJ2-5 | TRBV19 | few | - | TGTGCCAGTAGTGGAATGGCAGCACTTAAAGAGACCCAGTACTTC | CASSGMAALKETQYF
13 | TRBJ2-1 | TRBV6-5 | many | - | TGTGCCAGCAGTTACACGTTGGAGGGGGAGCAGTTCTTC | CASSYTLEGEQFF
13 | TRBJ2-3 | TRBV29-1 | many | TRBD2 | TGCAGCGCACTAGCGGGGGCCACAGATACGCAGTATTTT | CSALAGATDTQYF
13 | TRBJ1-1 | TRBV3-1 | - | - | TGTGCCAGCAGCCCGAAGGGTACCCCTGAAGCTTTCTTT | CASSPKGTPEAFF
11 | TRBJ1-2 | TRBV20-1 | - | - | TGCAGTGCAGGACGCTACGATGGCTACACCTTC | CSAGRYDGYTF
14 | TRBJ2-7 | TRBV7-2 | many | - | TGTGCCAGCAGTCCGCTTACAGGACCCTACGAGCAGTACTTC | CASSPLTGPYEQYF
14 | TRBJ2-5 | TRBV27 | - | - | TGTGCCAGCAGTTTATCGGCAGGGACCTCCGGGCAGTACTTC | CASSLSAGTSGQYF
13 | TRBJ2-3 | TRBV10-3 | - | - | TGTGCCATCTCAGGGGGGAACACAGATACGCGGTATTTT | CAISGGNTDTRYF
13 | TRBJ2-7 | TRBV4-3 | many | - | TGCTCCAGCAGCCAAAGTGGTCAGCGCGAGCAGTACTTC | CSSSQSGQREQYF
13 | TRBJ2-7 | TRBV30 | few | TRBD1 | TGTGCCTTCTCGACAGGGGGCCCCTACGAGCAGTACTTC | CAFSTGGPYEQYF
16 | TRBJ2-3 | TRBV10-3 | few | TRBD2 | TGTGCCATCAGTGAACTAGCGGGGGGAGGAACAGATACGCAGTATTTT | CAISELAGGGTDTQYF
14 | TRBJ2-1 | TRBV20-1 | - | TRBD1 | TGCAGTGCTGGGGACGGGACAGGGACAAATGAGCAGTTCTTC | CSAGDGTGTNEQFF
16 | TRBJ1-2 | TRBV15 | many | - | TGTGCCACCAGCAGAGCTCGAGGGAGACAAGACTATGGCTACACCTTC | CATSRARGRQDYGYTF
13 | TRBJ1-2 | TRBV6-2/TRBV6-3 | - | - | TGTGTCACCGGCCGTGGAGCCTACTATGGCTACACCTTC | CVTGRGAYYGYTF
13 | TRBJ2-1 | TRBV29-1 | few | TRBD2 | TGCAGCGTTGGGGGCGGGAGGGCCAATGAGCAGTTCTTC | CSVGGGRANEQFF
13 | TRBJ2-3 | TRBV7-9 | - | TRBD1 | TGTGCCAGCAGCTACGACAGGGGAGATACGCAGTATTTT | CASSYDRGDTQYF
15 | TRBJ1-5 | TRBV28 | - | TRBD1 | TGTGCCAGCAGCAAAGGGACAGCCTTTAATCAGCCCCAGCATTTT | CASSKGTAFNQPQHF
16 | TRBJ1-2 | TRBV6-5 | - | TRBD1 | TGTGCCGCGGGGCCAGGGGGTTCCCTAGTTGGGTATGGCTACACCTTC | CAAGPGGSLVGYGYTF
12 | TRBJ2-4 | TRBV7-8 | many | - | TGTGCCAGCAGCTTATCGACAAACATTCAGTACTTC | CASSLSTNIQYF
16 | TRBJ1-6 | TRBV5-1 | few | - | TGCGCCAGCAGCTTGGCCGGTGGAGGGGATGGATCACCCCTCCACTTT | CASSLAGGGDGSPLHF
17 | TRBJ1-4 | TRBV12-3/TRBV12-4 | few | TRBD1 | TGTGCCAGCAGTGCCGGACAGGGGGCTCCCTATTATGAAAAACTGTTTTTT | CASSAGQGAPYYEKLFF
13 | TRBJ2-1 | TRBV10-3 | few | - | TGTGCCATCAGTGGATCCGGGGACAATGAGCAGTTCTTC | CAISGSGDNEQFF
17 | TRBJ1-1 | TRBV25-1 | - | - | TGTGCCAGCCCCCAGGGTCTCTCAGGGTTGGGGAACACTGAAGATTTCTTT | CASPQGLSGLGNTEDFF
16 | TRBJ2-6 | TRBV5-5 | many | - | TGTGCCAGCAAGGGGGGCCTGAGCTCTGGGGCCAACGTCCTGACTTTC | CASKGGLSSGANVLTF
15 | TRBJ2-2 | TRBV24-1 | many | - | TGTGCCACCAGTGAACCGGCTGGGAACACCGGGGAGCTGTTTTTT | CATSEPAGNTGELFF
11 | TRBJ1-1 | TRBV30 | - | - | TGTGCCTGGAGCAGGACAGTCGAAGCTTTCTTT | CAWSRTVEAFF
16 | TRBJ2-7 | TRBV5-1 | - | TRBD1 | TGCGCCAGCAGCCCTCAGGGGGCCGCTACCGTTAACGAGCAGTACTTC | CASSPQGAATVNEQYF
15 | TRBJ2-5 | TRBV10-3 | many | TRBD2 | TGTGCCATCAGTGGCGGACGCGGGGGATCAGAGACCCAGTACTTC | CAISGGRGGSETQYF
14 | TRBJ1-2 | TRBV7-9 | few | - | TGTGCCAGCAGCTTACTCGGTCGTGACTCTGGCTACACCTTC | CASSLLGRDSGYTF
16 | TRBJ1-2 | TRBV7-6 | once | - | TGTGCCAGCAGCCTAGGGGTTGGACTTGACTTGCATGGCTACACCTTC | CASSLGVGLDLHGYTF
13 | TRBJ1-6 | TRBV12-3/TRBV12-4 | - | - | TGTGCCAGCCGGGCAGGGGCCGATTCACCCCTCCACTTT | CASRAGADSPLHF
13 | TRBJ1-6 | TRBV2 | - | - | TGTGCCAGCGGGAAGGACAGTAATTCACCCCTCCACTTT | CASGKDSNSPLHF
14 | TRBJ2-7 | TRBV10-3 | - | - | TGTGCCATCAGTGGGGGGGACAGCCCTTACGAGCAGTACTTC | CAISGGDSPYEQYF
14 | TRBJ2-3 | TRBV6-5 | many | - | TGTGCCAGCACTAGAGGGGGGGGCACAGATACGCAGTATTTT | CASTRGGGTDTQYF
13 | TRBJ1-2 | TRBV28 | - | - | TGTGCCAGCACCCCCTCCAGCGGGGTGGGCTACACCTTC | CASTPSSGVGYTF
15 | TRBJ2-2 | TRBV7-9 | few | - | TGTGCCAGCAGCTTAGAGGGTCCGGAATCCGGGGAGCTGTTTTTT | CASSLEGPESGELFF
11 | TRBJ2-7 | TRBV10-3 | - | - | TGTGCCATCAGTGTCCAGGCGGAGCAGTACTTC | CAISVQAEQYF
15 | TRBJ2-1 | TRBV3-1 | - | - | TGTGCCAACAAGAGGGGGCTAGCGGAGAACAATGAGCAGTTCTTC | CANKRGLAENNEQFF
16 | TRBJ2-3 | TRBV7-2 | few | TRBD2 | TGTGCCAGCAGCCTACTCGGAGCGGGGGTGAAAGATACGCAGTATTTT | CASSLLGAGVKDTQYF
20 | TRBJ2-1 | TRBV2 | few | - | TGTGCCAGCAGTTACTTGGGGGGCAAGGGGCGACTACAAAGTTTGGGTGAGCAGTTCTTC | CASSYLGGKGRLQSLGEQFF
16 | TRBJ2-7 | TRBV7-2 | few | - | TGTGCCAGCAGCTTAGATTCCCCAGGACTTGGGTACGAGCAGTACTTC | CASSLDSPGLGYEQYF
16 | TRBJ2-1 | TRBV3-1 | - | TRBD1 | TGTGCCAGCAGCAAAATAAAGGGACAGGGAAGAAATGAGCAGTTCTTC | CASSKIKGQGRNEQFF
14 | TRBJ2-3 | TRBV12-3/TRBV12-4 | many | TRBD2 | TGTGCCAGCAGTGCCGGGACTACCACAGATACGCAGTATTTT | CASSAGTTTDTQYF
15 | TRBJ2-1 | TRBV9 | few | - | TGTGCCAGCAGCGTATCCAGCGGGCAATACAATGAGCAGTTCTTC | CASSVSSGQYNEQFF
17 | TRBJ1-1 | TRBV28 | - | - | TGTGCCAGCACCTTATCCACCCCAGGTCTAAGTAAAACTGAAGCTTTCTTT | CASTLSTPGLSKTEAFF